The T cell receptor beta chain described here comes from a study of blood T cell repertoires in COVID-19. The trim removed 6 bases at V and 3 bases at J, leaving 7 bases unmatched. This CDR3 is 15 amino acids long. The germline V gene has CDR1 LNHDA and CDR2 SQIVND (reference sequence). Original analysis: How many nucleated cells were present was estimated from reference gene primer amplification. The assay was immunoSEQ multiplex PCR, and TCRdb's table has in-frame clones only and misses some. V and J calls and clone size are given by that table; D and trimming were obtained from the DNA. This table has roughly 160,000 clones, approximately 84% appearing once.

Input material: peripheral blood. This TCR was sampled from a man between 18 and 29 years old with active or convalescent COVID-19. V gene TRBV19 combines with J gene TRBJ2-2, with 7 bases aligning to TRBD1. The CDR3 DNA sequence: TGTGCCAGTAGATCCGACAGGGTGGACACCGGGGAGCTGTTTTTT. This encodes CASRSDRVDTGELFF.